These T cell receptor delta chains were read from a single sample in a study of Vδ1+ human thymocytes. TCRdb re-processed the multiplex PCR reads using CATT. The sample shows some 73,000 delta-chain clones, around 35% of them seen only once. Sequencing was carried out using Vdelta1+ gamma-delta thymocytes from the thymus. The receptors derive from a boy in the first two years of life who had congenital heart surgery. Each CDR3 is given with its conserved first and last residue. D genes are given only for firm matches. Some rows mark clone size as missing; the rest say once, few, many or name a class of expanded clone.

abundance	j_gene	d_gene	v_gene	CDR3nt	CDR3aa
few	TRDJ1	TRDD3	TRDV1	TGTGCTCTTGGGGCTTACTGGGGGATAACCGATAAACTCACCTTT	CALGAYWGITDKLTF
.	TRDJ1	TRDD3	TRDV1	TGTGCTCTTGGGGAACGAGGTCCCATATTCCTGCCCAACGTACTGGGGGATACTTTCCCGTACACCGATAAACTCATCTTT	CALGERGPIFLPNVLGDTFPYTDKLIF
few	TRDJ1	.	TRDV1	TGTGCTCTTGGACATACTTCCTACTGGGGGTCCTACACCGATAAACTCATCTTT	CALGHTSYWGSYTDKLIF
few	TRDJ1	TRDD3	TRDV1	TGTGCTCTTCCGGTCGGGGGCGGACGCTCCCTACTGGGGGACACCGATAAACTCATCTTT	CALPVGGGRSLLGDTDKLIF
.	TRDJ1	TRDD3	TRDV1	TGTGCTCTTGGGGAACCCCCCGTTCCTACGTGGGGGATACGAGGCGATAAACTCATCTTT	CALGEPPVPTWGIRGDKLIF
few	TRDJ1	TRDD3	TRDV1	TGTGCTCTTGGGGAACTAAGTCTTCCACGATCTGGGGGATACTGGGTCGATAAACTCATCTTT	CALGELSLPRSGGYWVDKLIF
few	TRDJ1	.	TRDV1	TGTGCTCTTGGGGAAATTGGGCCCGCCCCATCGTACACCGATAAACTCATCTTT	CALGEIGPAPSYTDKLIF
.	TRDJ1	TRDD3	TRDV1	TGTGCTCTTGGGGAATTACCCTGGCCTTCCTCGGATGGGGGATACAGTAAACTCATCTTT	CALGELPWPSSDGGYSKLIF
few	TRDJ1	TRDD3	TRDV1	TGTGCTCTTGGGGAACTGACCTACAATGGGTTGGGGGATACTAACACCGATAAACTCATCTTT	CALGELTYNGLGDTNTDKLIF
.	TRDJ1	.	TRDV1	TGTGCTCTTGGGGAACTCAGTGATTCCCAACGATTTACTGGCCCCGTGGGATCCGATAAACTCATCTTT	CALGELSDSQRFTGPVGSDKLIF
few	TRDJ1	TRDD3	TRDV1	TGTGCTCTTGGGGACCATCCTTCCTACCCGTCCTGGGGGATACAAGCCGATAAACTCATCTTT	CALGDHPSYPSWGIQADKLIF
.	TRDJ1	TRDD3	TRDV1	TGTGCTCTTGGGGGCCTCCATACTGGGGGATACAATACACTCATCTTT	CALGGLHTGGYNTLIF
.	TRDJ1	.	TRDV1	TGTGCTCTTTGCGCTCGGGATATGGATGGACTCATCTTT	CALCARDMDGLIF
few	TRDJ3	.	TRDV2	TGTGCCTGTGACACTAGCATTGAGGAGTCTTGGGACACCCGACAGATGTTTTTC	CACDTSIEESWDTRQMFF
.	TRDJ1	TRDD3	TRDV1	TGTGCTCTTGGGGACTCCGCGTGGTGGGGATATCCGATTAAACTCATCTTT	CALGDSAWWGYPIKLIF
.	TRDJ1	.	TRDV1	TGTGCTCTTGGGGAAATTGGGCTCCTACTCAGTGGTGGGGGAATCCCCACCGATAAACTCATCTTT	CALGEIGLLLSGGGIPTDKLIF
.	TRDJ1	TRDD3	TRDV1	TGTGCTCTCAATTCCTTCAGTACTGGGGGGTCCACCGATAAACTCATCTTT	CALNSFSTGGSTDKLIF
once	TRDJ1	.	TRDV1	TGTGCTCTTGGGGTTAGTCCACGGGGGTTCATACCCTACACCGATAAACTCATCTTT	CALGVSPRGFIPYTDKLIF
.	TRDJ1	.	TRDV1	TGTGCTCTTGGGGACCCATCGCGGGATAGGACCGATAAACTCATCTTT	CALGDPSRDRTDKLIF
.	TRDJ1	TRDD3	TRDV1	TGTGCTCTTGGGTTAAACTCAGAACTGGGGACTTTACGGCGGGCGGGGAAACTCATCTTT	CALGLNSELGTLRRAGKLIF
.	TRDJ1	TRDD3	TRDV1	TGTGCTCTTGGGCCTTATTTAACTGGGGGATGTAGTGGCGATAAACTCATCTTT	CALGPYLTGGCSGDKLIF
.	TRDJ1	TRDD3	TRDV1	TGTGCTCTTGGGGACAAAAAGTCGAACCGCCCTGTACTGGGGGATACGACCACCGATAAACTCATCTTT	CALGDKKSNRPVLGDTTTDKLIF
.	TRDJ1	TRDD3	TRDV1	TGTGCTCTTGGGGAAATCCCCAAAGCCGTACTGGGGGCCTTCGATAAACTCATCTTT	CALGEIPKAVLGAFDKLIF
once	TRDJ1	TRDD3	TRDV1	TGTGCTCTTGGGGTAGCCTTCCACCAAGTACTGGGGGATACTCTCGTGGTGTACACCGATAAACTCATCTTT	CALGVAFHQVLGDTLVVYTDKLIF
few	TRDJ1	.	TRDV1	TGTGCTCTTGGCGGTAATTCCTACGGGGGGATCAACACCGATAAACTCATCTTT	CALGGNSYGGINTDKLIF
.	TRDJ1	TRDD3	TRDV1	TGTGCTCTTGGGGAACTAGCGGCCCTACTGGGGGATACCTGCACCGATAAACTCATCTTT	CALGELAALLGDTCTDKLIF
few	TRDJ1	TRDD3	TRDV1	TGTGCTCTTGGGAAACCCTGGGGGATCTTGTACACCGATAAACTCATCTTT	CALGKPWGILYTDKLIF
few	TRDJ1	.	TRDV1	TGTGCTCTTGCAATCGTCGTCCTGAATTCCGATAAACTCATCTTT	CALAIVVLNSDKLIF